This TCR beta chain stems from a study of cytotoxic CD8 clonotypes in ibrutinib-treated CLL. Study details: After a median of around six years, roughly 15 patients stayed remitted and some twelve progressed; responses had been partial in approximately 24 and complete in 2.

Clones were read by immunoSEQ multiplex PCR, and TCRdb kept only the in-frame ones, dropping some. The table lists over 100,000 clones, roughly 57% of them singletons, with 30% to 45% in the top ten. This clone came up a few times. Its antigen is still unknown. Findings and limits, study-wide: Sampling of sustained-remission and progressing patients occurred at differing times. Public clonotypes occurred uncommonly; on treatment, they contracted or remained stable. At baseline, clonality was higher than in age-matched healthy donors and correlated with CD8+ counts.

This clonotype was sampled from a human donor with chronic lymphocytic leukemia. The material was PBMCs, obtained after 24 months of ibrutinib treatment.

Here the CDR3 DNA reads TGTGCCAGCAGTGCGGGGGGGCCGTATGGCTACACCTTC. Protein sequence: CASSAGGPYGYTF. The J gene is TRBJ1-2, the V gene TRBV28, with a tentative D call TRBD1 (6 bases). This CDR3 has 13 amino acids. Per germline, CDR1 MDHEN and CDR2 SYDVKM. Trimming took 5 bases from V and 5 from J, leaving 12 bases between them.